One and the same sample provided the 9 T cell receptor beta chains below, sequenced in a study of T cell responses to AZD1222 COVID-19 vaccine. Libraries were prepared by immunoSEQ multiplex PCR; TCRdb keeps only in-frame clonotypes and omits some of them. The sample comprises roughly 130,000 clones, around 90% of which are singletons, and approximately 3% rests with the top ten. The sequencing here drew on peripheral blood, taken on day 0 of AZD1222 vaccination. All receptors derive from an adult in good health.

CDR3 in DNA: TGCGCCAGCAGCCAAGCGACCTTGGGGGGAGTGGAGACCCAGTACTTC. Translated: CASSQATLGGVETQYF. The V call is TRBV4-1, the J call TRBJ2-5, with D perhaps matching TRBD2 (6 bases). This CDR3 has 16 residues. V was shortened by 1 base and J by 5 bases, with 17 bases between the two germline ends. In germline, CDR1 is MGHRA, CDR2 YSYEKL.

The V call is TRBV18, the J call TRBJ2-2; 12 bases are a match to TRBD2. There are 16 residues in the CDR3. In germline, CDR1 is KGHSH, CDR2 LQKENI. V was clipped by 2 bases and J by 4 bases; unmatched bases: 2. This chain's CDR3 is CASSPGLAGRTGELFF. The CDR3 DNA sequence: TGTGCCAGCTCACCAGGACTAGCGGGGCGCACCGGGGAGCTGTTTTTT. The whole variable domain, filled in from reference TRBV18 and TRBJ2-2, reads NAGVMQNPRHLVRRRGQEARLRCSPMKGHSHVYWYRQLPEEGLKFMVYLQKENIIDESGMPKERFSAEFPKEGPSILRIQQVVRGDSAAYFCASSPGLAGRTGELFFGEGSRLTVL.

The chain employs TRBV18 and TRBJ1-5, with D unclear. This CDR3 region has 15 residues. In germline, CDR1 is KGHSH, CDR2 LQKENI. Trimming removed 2 bases from V and 2 bases from J, with 10 bases in between. This CDR3 is CASSPGGFGNQPQHF. CDR3 DNA: TGTGCCAGCTCACCAGGAGGGTTTGGCAATCAGCCCCAGCATTTT.

The rearrangement links TRBV19 to TRBJ2-1; perhaps D is TRBD1 or TRBD2 (6 bases each). Trimming cost V 7 bases and J 9 bases, with 16 bases left between them. This CDR3 region has 13 residues. The germline V gene encodes CDR1 LNHDA and CDR2 SQIVND (reference sequence). This chain's CDR3 is CASTPIGGGEQFF. DNA of the CDR3: TGTGCCAGTACCCCAATCGGAGGGGGTGAGCAGTTCTTC.

The chain is built from TRBV7-9 and TRBJ1-3; D is undetermined. CDR1 is SEHNR, CDR2 FQNEAQ, per germline (reference sequence). V was shortened by 3 bases and J by 0 bases, with 6 bases between the two germline ends. The length of the CDR3 is 14 residues. The CDR3 DNA reads as TGTGCCAGCAGCTTCCTGAGCTCTGGAAACACCATATATTTT. Translation: CASSFLSSGNTIYF.

The V gene is TRBV12-3 or TRBV12-4, the J gene TRBJ1-2, with D possibly matching TRBD1 (6 bases). CDR3 length: 13 amino acids. The V end was cut by 7 bases, the J end by 4 bases, with 13 bases between. The CDR3 region has the DNA TGTGCCAGCACCACCGACAGGCTCTATGGCTACACCTTC. It is translated as CASTTDRLYGYTF.

V gene TRBV6-5 combines with J gene TRBJ2-3; tentatively, D is TRBD1 or TRBD2 (5 bases each). This CDR3 spans 14 amino acids. Trimming shortened V by 9 bases and J by 3 bases, and 16 bases separated the two germline ends. Germline CDR1 MNHEY, CDR2 SVGAGI. The CDR3 loop reads CASVLQEVTDTQYF. The CDR3 nucleotides are TGTGCCAGTGTTCTACAGGAGGTGACAGATACGCAGTATTTT.

This chain connects TRBV7-6 to TRBJ1-5; 7 bases are shared with TRBD1. The J segment lost 2 bases and the V segment lost 5 bases, leaving 9 bases of the junction unmatched. This CDR3 region has 16 residues. Germline V gene data show CDR1 as SGHVS and CDR2 as FNYEAQ. CDR3 sequence reads: CASSPAPGGGNQPQHF. CDR3 bases: TGTGCCAGCAGCCCGGCCCCAGGGGGAGGCAATCAGCCCCAGCATTTT.

In DNA, the CDR3 is TGTGCCAGCAGTTTCCGGCAGGGGGCGAGAAACACCATATATTTT. Its protein is CASSFRQGARNTIYF. The V call is TRBV27, the J call TRBJ1-3, with TRBD1 matching over 8 bases. Trimming took 3 bases from V and 5 from J; bases not matched to a gene: 6. The germline CDR1 and CDR2 sequences are MNHEY and SMNVEV (reference sequence). CDR3 length equals 15 residues.